Each of the 18 T cell receptor beta chains below was sequenced from the same sample in a study of cytomegalovirus exposure and HLA in healthy donors (dated by TCRdb to 2015 to 2018). Libraries were prepared through the immunoSEQ multiplex PCR assay. For the multiplex PCR, a mixture combining 60 forward primers for TCR Vbeta segments and 13 reverse primers for TCR Jbeta segments was used. Held by TCRdb, this immuneACCESS table contains in-frame sequences only and omits some clones. Under half of the omission traces to an unresolved V gene where checked; the cause of the rest is unknown. The sample profile shows 190,000 or so clones; 82% of them were found once. The ten top clones hold roughly 0.095% of the sample. Sequencing input: PBMCs. These receptors were collected from a boy aged 2 to 10 in good health and CMV-seronegative.

V and J are TRBV11-2 and TRBJ2-7; D call uncertain. V lost 1 base and J lost 4, with 23 bases in between. The CDR3 spans 18 residues. Germline CDR1 SGHAT, CDR2 FQNNGV. The CDR3 coding sequence is TGTGCCAGCAGCTTAGTCCCAGCGTCCCTCTTGAACCATTACGAGCAGTACTTC. The encoded protein is CASSLVPASLLNHYEQYF.

The chain couples TRBV9 to TRBJ2-3, with D possibly matching TRBD1 (7 bases). CDR3 length: 17 amino acids. In germline, CDR1 is SGDLS, CDR2 YYNGEE. With 0 bases removed from V and 0 bases from J, the gap between germline ends came to 14 bases. CDR3 nucleotides: TGTGCCAGCAGCGTAGGGGGGGACAGCTCTAGCACAGATACGCAGTATTTT. This encodes CASSVGGDSSSTDTQYF.

The J gene is TRBJ2-2, the V gene TRBV7-6; 9 positions match TRBD1. This CDR3 contains 16 residues. CDR1 SGHVS and CDR2 FNYEAQ come from the germline V gene. J lost 6 bases, V lost 4 bases, and 9 bases had no gene match. CDR3 DNA sequence: TGTGCCAGCAGCTCACGCGGGACAGGGAGGGCCGGGGAGCTGTTTTTT. This sequence encodes CASSSRGTGRAGELFF.

V usage is TRBV4-1 and J usage is TRBJ1-5; a possible D gene is TRBD1 (5 bases). In germline, CDR1 is MGHRA, CDR2 YSYEKL. The ends were cut back, 0 bases at V and 2 bases at J, with 8 bases in the middle. CDR3 size: 15 residues. DNA of the CDR3: TGCGCCAGCAGCCAAGATCCGGGGGGCAATCAGCCCCAGCATTTT. It yields the protein CASSQDPGGNQPQHF.

This chain links TRBV5-5 with TRBJ2-1, with 8 bases identical to TRBD2. Germline V gene data show CDR1 as SGHKS and CDR2 as YYEKEE (reference sequence). The CDR3 covers 17 residues. V shed 4 bases, J shed 2 bases, and the junction held 11 bases outside the gene matches. The CDR3 sequence is CASSRAAGALAYNEQFF. The CDR3 DNA is TGTGCCAGCAGCCGCGCAGCGGGGGCCCTCGCCTACAATGAGCAGTTCTTC.

This clone has just a few counts. The genes are TRBV4-1 and TRBJ2-3; 12 bases align to TRBD2. Germline CDR1 and CDR2: MGHRA and YSYEKL. The CDR3 totals 16 residues. The V and J ends lost 4 bases and 4 bases, in that order; junction bases with no gene match: 6. The CDR3 region has the DNA TGCGCCAGCAGCCGAACTAGCGGGGGGCCAGCAGATACGCAGTATTTT. This translates into CASSRTSGGPADTQYF.

As concerns this clone: This specimen includes other DNA sequences encoding the same CDR3. This chain connects TRBV7-2 to TRBJ2-2; 9 bases are a match to TRBD2. Germline-derived CDR1 and CDR2 are SGHTA and FQGNSA. The CDR3 covers 16 residues. J was trimmed by 6 bases and V by 5 bases; bases with no gene match: 10. CDR3 loop: CASSRGGTSKAGELFF. The CDR3 nucleotides are TGTGCCAGCAGCCGGGGGGGGACTAGCAAGGCCGGGGAGCTGTTTTTT.

The chain carries TRBV9 and TRBJ2-2; possibly TRBD1 for D (5 bases). In germline, CDR1 is SGDLS, CDR2 YYNGEE. V lost 4 bases and J lost 1, with 17 bases in between. CDR3 size: 17 residues. CDR3 region: CASSPGPPTVNTGELFF. Here the CDR3 DNA reads TGTGCCAGCAGCCCAGGCCCCCCGACAGTGAACACCGGGGAGCTGTTTTTT.

This chain joins TRBV7-8 and TRBJ2-1; 11 bases align to TRBD1. The CDR3 length is 15 residues. Germline values: CDR1 SGHVS, CDR2 FQNEAQ. V gave up 5 bases and J gave up 7 bases; unmatched junction bases: 7. The CDR3 sequence: CASSQGQGASNEQFF. Here the CDR3 DNA reads TGTGCCAGCAGCCAAGGACAGGGGGCTTCGAATGAGCAGTTCTTC.

CDR3: CASSPDGDYGYTF. CDR3 nucleotides: TGTGCCAGCAGCCCCGACGGAGACTATGGCTACACCTTC. The chain links TRBV6-6 to TRBJ1-2, with unresolved D. In germline, CDR1 is MNHNY, CDR2 SVGAGI (reference sequence). This CDR3 is built from 13 residues. Between the trimmed V and J ends, which lost 6 bases and 3 bases, there was a span of 11 bases.

V is TRBV11-2 and J is TRBJ2-7; D possibly corresponds to TRBD1 (5 bases). V was pared by 1 base and J by 0 bases, with 10 bases between. The CDR3 sequence is 15 residues long. The germline V gene has CDR1 SGHAT and CDR2 FQNNGV. In DNA, the CDR3 is TGTGCCAGCAGCTTAGCAGGGCAGGCCTCCTACGAGCAGTACTTC. Amino acids: CASSLAGQASYEQYF.

The gene calls are TRBV5-4 and TRBJ1-1; TRBD1 matches 7 bases. This CDR3 spans 15 amino acids. CDR1 is SGHNT, CDR2 YYREEE, per germline (reference sequence). V lost 4 bases and J lost 4; bases outside the gene matches: 10. The CDR3 bases are TGTGCCAGCAGCACCTCGACAGGGTTGGTCACTGAAGCTTTCTTT. This codes for CASSTSTGLVTEAFF.

The V call is TRBV5-1, the J call TRBJ2-1, with 11 bases identical to TRBD2. Germline CDR1 SGHRS, CDR2 YFSETQ. The ends lost 0 bases at V and 7 bases at J; junction bases unmatched: 3. This CDR3 has 15 residues. Here the CDR3 DNA reads TGCGCCAGCAGCTTGGTTACTAGCGGGGGAAATGAGCAGTTCTTC. This sequence encodes CASSLVTSGGNEQFF.

This chain uses TRBV4-3 with TRBJ1-1; TRBD1 matches at 7 bases. V was pared by 0 bases and J by 0 bases, with 7 bases of the junction left unmatched. CDR3 length equals 17 residues. CDR1 is LGHNA, CDR2 YSLEER, per germline. The CDR3 sequence is CASSQERDSGMNTEAFF. The CDR3 bases are TGCGCCAGCAGCCAAGAGAGGGACAGCGGAATGAACACTGAAGCTTTCTTT.

The rearrangement joins TRBV11-3 to TRBJ1-5; D is unclear. The V end lost 8 bases, the J end lost 5 bases, and 10 bases lay between the germline ends. The CDR3 totals 12 residues. CDR1 and CDR2 (germline): SGHNT, YENEEA. CDR3 sequence reads: CASEAIYQPQHF. The CDR3 DNA reads as TGTGCCAGCGAGGCCATCTATCAGCCCCAGCATTTT.

The chain couples TRBV7-3 to TRBJ1-6; 9 bases match TRBD1. Trimming cost V 5 bases and J 11 bases; bases outside gene matches: 7. The germline gives CDR1 SGHTA, CDR2 FQGTGA. The CDR3 is made up of 14 amino acids. CDR3 DNA: TGTGCCAGCAGCCCCACAGGGGGCCAGGCACCCCTCCACTTT. Translated, it gives CASSPTGGQAPLHF.

This clone was seen more than once but under ten times. The genes are TRBV4-1 and TRBJ2-3; 7 bases are shared with TRBD2. The CDR3 covers 15 residues. Germline-derived CDR1 and CDR2 are MGHRA and YSYEKL. Germline trimming cut 0 bases from V and 5 bases from J; bases unmatched to any gene: 5. The chain's CDR3 is CASSQEILAEDTQYF. CDR3 DNA sequence: TGCGCCAGCAGCCAAGAGATTCTAGCGGAAGATACGCAGTATTTT.

This clone was observed once. The rearrangement joins TRBV5-4 to TRBJ1-1, with D possibly TRBD1 on 6 matching bases. Trimming cost V 0 bases and J 4 bases, with 13 bases left between them. There are 15 residues in the CDR3. Germline V gene sequence: CDR1 SGHNT, CDR2 YYREEE (reference sequence). The CDR3, as DNA: TGTGCCAGCAGCTTGGCCAATACAGGGTCCACTGAAGCTTTCTTT. Protein sequence: CASSLANTGSTEAFF. The whole variable domain, filled in from reference TRBV5-4 and TRBJ1-1, reads ETGVTQSPTHLIKTRGQQVTLRCSSQSGHNTVSWYQQALGQGPQFIFQYYREEENGRGNFPPRFSGLQFPNYSSELNVNALELDDSALYLCASSLANTGSTEAFFGQGTRLTVV.